One and the same sample provided the 24 T cell receptor beta chains below, sequenced in a study of OX40 agonist ivuxolimab in advanced cancers. Some clones are missing from TCRdb's copy, which holds only in-frame ones; the method was immunoSEQ multiplex PCR. The table includes approximately 20,000 clones, 65% to 80% detected once. The sequencing used CD4+ or CD8+ T cells sorted from blood, collected in a trial of the OX40 agonist ivuxolimab. All receptors come from an adult with an advanced solid tumor such as melanoma, head and neck, liver or kidney cancer.

V usage is TRBV7-6 and J usage is TRBJ2-1; 8 bases align to TRBD1. The CDR3 loop spans 11 amino acids. J gave up 13 bases and V 4 bases, and 3 bases lay outside the gene matches. CDR1 is SGHVS and CDR2 is FNYEAQ in the germline V gene. As DNA, the CDR3 is TGTGCCAGCAGCTCCGGACAGGGACAGTTCTTC. Its translation: CASSSGQGQFF.

The table lists this clone with a few counts. The rearrangement joins TRBV19 to TRBJ2-5; possibly TRBD1 or TRBD2 for D (6 bases each). This CDR3 has 14 amino acids. V lost 1 base, J lost 4 bases, and 10 bases lay in between. Looked up from germline, CDR1 is LNHDA and CDR2 is SQIVND (reference sequence). CDR3: CASSIGGGGETQYF. The CDR3 coding sequence is TGTGCCAGTAGTATAGGAGGGGGAGGAGAGACCCAGTACTTC.

V gene TRBV15 combines with J gene TRBJ2-1; TRBD1 agrees at 9 bases. Per the germline V gene, CDR1 is LNHNV and CDR2 is YYDKDF (reference sequence). This CDR3 comprises 15 residues. Trimming at V came to 1 base and at J to 7 bases, leaving 5 bases not matched to a gene. This chain's CDR3 is CATSRVGTGNNEQFF. The DNA of the CDR3 is TGTGCCACCAGCAGAGTTGGGACAGGGAATAATGAGCAGTTCTTC. Using reference TRBV15 and TRBJ2-1 for the parts outside the CDR3, the full variable domain is DAMVIQNPRYQVTQFGKPVTLSCSQTLNHNVMYWYQQKSSQAPKLLFHYYDKDFNNEADTPDNFQSRRPNTSFCFLDIRSPGLGDTAMYLCATSRVGTGNNEQFFGPGTRLTVL.

The chain recombines TRBV6-6 with TRBJ2-5; no definite D call. The J call could be wrong; TRBJ2-7 is a better fit for the DNA end. CDR1 is MNHNY and CDR2 is SVGAGI in the germline V gene (reference sequence). This CDR3 region has 13 residues. The CDR3 DNA follows: TGTGCCTGCTCCCCAGAGACTTCGGGCGAGCAGTACTTC. Protein product: CACSPETSGEQYF.

This clone was detected only a few times. The rearrangement joins TRBV9 to TRBJ2-5; TRBD1 might be the D (5 bases). Germline lookup yields CDR1 SGDLS and CDR2 YYNGEE. Trimming stripped 4 bases from V and 1 base from J, with 11 bases between. CDR3 length equals 14 residues. The CDR3 coding sequence is TGTGCCAGCAGCTTCGACAGTACCCAAGAGACCCAGTACTTC. Its protein is CASSFDSTQETQYF.

This clone appeared once. The chain combines TRBV27 with TRBJ1-3; 7 bases match TRBD1. The CDR3 contains 16 residues. Germline V lookup: CDR1 MNHEY, CDR2 SMNVEV (reference sequence). Trimming removed 6 bases from V and 4 bases from J; junction bases left unmatched: 12. The CDR3 nucleotides are TGTGCCAGCAGCCCACTCGAGGGGGCGGGAGGAAACACCATATATTTT. Its protein product is CASSPLEGAGGNTIYF.

Here the CDR3 reads CASSYGQYTGELFF. The CDR3 region has the DNA TGTGCCAGCAGCTACGGACAGTACACCGGGGAGCTGTTTTTT. The gene calls are TRBV11-3 and TRBJ2-2, with D possibly being TRBD1 (6 bases). This CDR3 has 14 amino acids. Per the germline V gene, CDR1 is SGHNT and CDR2 is YENEEA. V was shortened by 4 bases and J by 3 bases, with 9 bases between the two germline ends.

The chain links TRBV7-2 to TRBJ2-1; 10 bases match TRBD1. J was trimmed by 4 bases and V by 6 bases; bases with no gene match: 9. The CDR3 is 16 amino acids. Germline V lookup: CDR1 SGHTA, CDR2 FQGNSA. The CDR3 here is CASRRQGAGGYNEQFF. Here the CDR3 DNA reads TGTGCCAGCAGGCGACAGGGGGCAGGAGGTTACAATGAGCAGTTCTTC. Using reference TRBV7-2 and TRBJ2-1 for the parts outside the CDR3, the full variable domain is GAGVSQSPSNKVTEKGKDVELRCDPISGHTALYWYRQSLGQGLEFLIYFQGNSAPDKSGLPSDRFSAERTGGSVSTLTIQRTQQEDSAVYLCASRRQGAGGYNEQFFGPGTRLTVL.

A word on this clone: Mismatch with germline at one junction end may stem from a read error. The V call is TRBV5-1, the J call TRBJ1-2; TRBD1 matches at 7 bases. Germline V gene data show CDR1 as SGHRS and CDR2 as YFSETQ. CDR3 size: 13 residues. The DNA of the CDR3 is TGTGCCAGCAGCCTTCAGGGGGTCTATGGCTACACCTTC. Translation gives CASSLQGVYGYTF.

The rearrangement uses TRBV6-6 and TRBJ1-5; D might be TRBD1 (5 bases). Between the trimmed V and J ends, which lost 6 bases and 1 base, there was a span of 13 bases. CDR3 length: 15 residues. The germline V gene has CDR1 MNHNY and CDR2 SVGAGI (reference sequence). The CDR3: CASRSQGISNQPQHF. The CDR3 DNA is TGTGCCAGCAGGAGTCAGGGAATAAGCAATCAGCCCCAGCATTTT.

CDR3 residues: CATNPKGNSGGEETQYF. In DNA, the CDR3 is TGTGCCACCAACCCAAAAGGAAATAGCGGGGGGGAAGAGACCCAGTACTTC. The rearrangement uses TRBV15 and TRBJ2-5, with 11 bases identical to TRBD2. J gave up 3 bases and V 7 bases, and 13 bases lay outside the gene matches. Looked up from germline, CDR1 is LNHNV and CDR2 is YYDKDF (reference sequence). CDR3 length: 17 amino acids.

The chain recombines TRBV14 with TRBJ1-6; unclear D gene. Between the trimmed V and J ends, which lost 0 bases and 0 bases, there was a span of 15 bases. This CDR3 has 19 residues. Looked up from germline, CDR1 is SGHDN and CDR2 is FVKESK. CDR3 DNA: TGTGCCAGCAGCCAAGATTGGAGGGCACCGAGCTCCTATAATTCACCCCTCCACTTT. This encodes CASSQDWRAPSSYNSPLHF. The full variable domain, in which reference TRBV14 and TRBJ1-6 provide the parts outside the CDR3, is EAGVTQFPSHSVIEKGQTVTLRCDPISGHDNLYWYRRVMGKEIKFLLHFVKESKQDESGMPNNRFLAERTGGTYSTLKVQPAELEDSGVYFCASSQDWRAPSSYNSPLHFGNGTRLTVT.

This clone was counted a single time. The gene calls are TRBV19 and TRBJ1-4, with 7 bases lining up with TRBD1. Trimming at V came to 6 bases and at J to 4 bases, leaving 8 bases not matched to a gene. This CDR3 spans 15 amino acids. Germline V gives CDR1 LNHDA, CDR2 SQIVND (reference sequence). The chain's CDR3 is CASRGQTGGNEKLFF. The CDR3 DNA reads as TGTGCCAGTAGGGGACAGACAGGAGGTAATGAAAAACTGTTTTTT.

This clone was observed a few times. The chain has TRBV5-6 and TRBJ2-1, with D uncertain. In germline, CDR1 is SGHDT, CDR2 YYEEEE. The CDR3 is 14 residues long. The ends were cut back, 4 bases at V and 0 bases at J, with 8 bases in the middle. CDR3 DNA: TGTGCCAGCAGCAGGATGAGCTCCTACAATGAGCAGTTCTTC. Amino acid sequence: CASSRMSSYNEQFF.

The table lists this clone with a few counts. The chain is built from TRBV19 and TRBJ2-2; TRBD1 agrees at 9 bases. There are 15 residues in the CDR3. Germline V gives CDR1 LNHDA, CDR2 SQIVND (reference sequence). J was trimmed by 4 bases and V by 6 bases; bases with no gene match: 6. The CDR3 coding sequence is TGTGCCAGTAGGGACGGACAGGGGAGCACCGGGGAGCTGTTTTTT. Translating it yields CASRDGQGSTGELFF. Together with reference TRBV19 and TRBJ2-2, the CDR3 gives the full variable domain: DGGITQSPKYLFRKEGQNVTLSCEQNLNHDAMYWYRQDPGQGLRLIYYSQIVNDFQKGDIAEGYSVSREKKESFPLTVTSAQKNPTAFYLCASRDGQGSTGELFFGEGSRLTVL.

The V gene is TRBV2, the J gene TRBJ1-2; possible D gene TRBD1, 5 bases. CDR3 size: 15 residues. Trimming took 4 bases from V and 0 from J, leaving 12 bases between them. CDR1 is SNHLY and CDR2 is FYNNEI in the germline V gene. CDR3 DNA: TGTGCCAGCAGTGTTGGCCCGACAGCTAACTATGGCTACACCTTC. Protein product: CASSVGPTANYGYTF. The full variable domain, rest sourced from reference TRBV2 and TRBJ1-2, is EPEVTQTPSHQVTQMGQEVILRCVPISNHLYFYWYRQILGQKVEFLVSFYNNEISEKSEIFDDQFSVERPDGSNFTLKIRSTKLEDSAMYFCASSVGPTANYGYTFGSGTRLTVV.

The CDR3 protein is CASSPYRESNQPQHF. The CDR3, as DNA: TGTGCCAGCAGCCCCTACAGGGAGAGCAATCAGCCCCAGCATTTT. This rearrangement joins TRBV5-6 to TRBJ1-5, with TRBD1 as a possible D gene (6 bases). V was clipped by 4 bases and J by 1 base, with 12 bases between them. The CDR3 loop spans 15 amino acids. Germline V gene data show CDR1 as SGHDT and CDR2 as YYEEEE.

Of note for this clone: Germline and junction disagree at one end, which may indicate a read error. The chain uses TRBV19 and TRBJ1-1; D is unclear. The CDR3 spans 12 residues. Germline values: CDR1 LNHDA, CDR2 SQIVND (reference sequence). The CDR3 nucleotides read TGTGCCAGTAGAATAGGACGGGTTGAAGCTTTCTTT. This gives the protein CASRIGRVEAFF. The variable domain in full, completed from reference TRBV19 and TRBJ1-1, reads DGGITQSPKYLFRKEGQNVTLSCEQNLNHDAMYWYRQDPGQGLRLIYYSQIVNDFQKGDIAEGYSVSREKKESFPLTVTSAQKNPTAFYLCASRIGRVEAFFGQGTRLTVV.

V is TRBV25-1 and J is TRBJ2-1, with a weak D call TRBD2 (6 bases). With 5 bases removed from V and 4 bases from J, the gap between germline ends came to 15 bases. The CDR3 length is 15 residues. In germline, CDR1 is MGHDK, CDR2 SYGVNS. CDR3 protein: CASSKEGRGYNEQFF. Here the CDR3 DNA reads TGTGCCAGCAGTAAGGAGGGGAGAGGATACAATGAGCAGTTCTTC.

This chain joins TRBV19 and TRBJ1-6, with D unresolved. Looked up from germline, CDR1 is LNHDA and CDR2 is SQIVND (reference sequence). The germline V and J ends were trimmed by 6 bases and 4 bases, with 4 bases remaining between them. There are 12 residues in the CDR3. The CDR3 reads CASREYNSPLHF. The CDR3 region has the DNA TGTGCCAGTAGAGAGTATAATTCACCCCTCCACTTT.

This chain uses TRBV10-2 with TRBJ1-1; 8 positions agree with TRBD1. This CDR3 comprises 11 residues. Germline CDR1 WSHSY, CDR2 SAAADI. The trim removed 8 bases at V and 7 bases at J, leaving 3 bases unmatched. CDR3 bases: TGCGCCAGCGGGGGACAGGATGAAGCTTTCTTT. The encoded protein is CASGGQDEAFF.

The V and J genes are TRBV9 and TRBJ2-1; D is unresolved. Germline lookup yields CDR1 SGDLS and CDR2 YYNGEE. This CDR3 is built from 13 residues. Trimming took off 4 bases at V and 1 base at J, with 6 bases between the two ends. Written as DNA, the CDR3 is TGTGCCAGCAGCACCCAGTCCTACAATGAGCAGTTCTTC. Amino acids: CASSTQSYNEQFF.

The genes are TRBV18 and TRBJ2-1; maybe TRBD2 (5 bases). The V gene lost 0 bases and the J gene lost 2 bases, with 8 bases spanning the gap. Germline CDR1 and CDR2: KGHSH and LQKENI. This CDR3 region has 15 residues. The CDR3 loop reads CASSPPVRAYNEQFF. The DNA for the CDR3 is TGTGCCAGCTCACCACCTGTGAGGGCCTACAATGAGCAGTTCTTC.

The V and J genes are TRBV13 and TRBJ2-5; a possible D gene is TRBD1 (6 bases). V was cut by 1 base and J by 5 bases, with 8 bases left in between. Germline assignment: CDR1 PRHDT and CDR2 FYEKMQ (reference sequence). The CDR3 is 13 residues long. The CDR3, as DNA: TGTGCCAGCAGCTTAGAGAGGGGGGAGACCCAGTACTTC. Its protein product is CASSLERGETQYF. Supplemented by reference TRBV13 and TRBJ2-5, the full variable domain reads AAGVIQSPRHLIKEKRETATLKCYPIPRHDTVYWYQQGPGQDPQFLISFYEKMQSDKGSIPDRFSAQQFSDYHSELNMSSLELGDSALYFCASSLERGETQYFGPGTRLLVL.